This is a list of T cell receptor beta chains from one sample in a study of beta chain features in type 1 diabetes. Measured with immunoSEQ multiplex PCR; TCRdb has only the in-frame clones, and not every one. This sample has about 900,000 clones; roughly a sixth occur once, and the top ten carry 0.023%. The sequenced sample was naive CD4+ T cells from blood. Source of these receptors: a woman under 30 in good health. Both conserved end residues are part of each CDR3. Fields, in order: D gene, clone size, V gene, J gene, CDR3 protein, CDR3 DNA. D genes are given only for firm matches. Not all rows give a size; the values are once, few, many and, for expanded clones, a class.

>NA|few|TRBV5-1|TRBJ2-1
CASSLVGGNSYNEQFF
TGCGCCAGCAGCTTGGTTGGCGGGAATTCCTACAATGAGCAGTTCTTC
>NA|few|TRBV5-1|TRBJ2-2
CASSLIDTGELFF
TGCGCCAGCAGCTTGATCGACACCGGGGAGCTGTTTTTT
>NA|NA|TRBV10-3|TRBJ2-5
CAISAPPQETQYF
TGTGCCATCAGTGCACCCCCCCAAGAGACCCAGTACTTC
>NA|NA|TRBV5-1|TRBJ1-3
CASSLAGNTIYF
TGCGCCAGCAGCTTGGCTGGAAACACCATATATTTT
>NA|few|TRBV11-2|TRBJ1-2
CASSLIGQGGYGYTF
TGTGCCAGCAGCTTAATCGGCCAGGGTGGCTATGGCTACACCTTC
>NA|NA|TRBV6-5|TRBJ1-2
CASSYQGRNYGYTF
TGTGCCAGCAGTTATCAGGGGAGGAACTATGGCTACACCTTC
>TRBD1|NA|TRBV9|TRBJ2-3
CASSGRQGQDTQYF
TGTGCCAGCAGCGGGAGACAGGGTCAAGATACGCAGTATTTT
>TRBD1|NA|TRBV5-1|TRBJ1-4
CASSLGQGYEKLFF
TGCGCCAGCAGCTTGGGACAGGGGTATGAAAAACTGTTTTTT
>NA|few|TRBV28|TRBJ2-1
CASSAGRNEQFF
TGTGCCAGCAGTGCCGGACGGAATGAGCAGTTCTTC
>NA|NA|TRBV6-5|TRBJ2-5
CASSQRQVETQYF
TGTGCCAGCAGTCAAAGACAGGTGGAGACCCAGTACTTC
>TRBD1|NA|TRBV28|TRBJ2-7
CASTLLQGAGEYEQYF
TGTGCCAGCACCTTGTTACAGGGGGCGGGGGAATACGAGCAGTACTTC
>NA|few|TRBV7-9|TRBJ2-2
CASSSPRGASNTGELFF
TGTGCCAGCAGCTCCCCCCGGGGGGCTTCGAACACCGGGGAGCTGTTTTTT
>NA|once|TRBV11-2|TRBJ2-5
CASSLMGQKETQYF
TGTGCCAGCAGCTTAATGGGTCAGAAAGAGACCCAGTACTTC
>TRBD1|NA|TRBV18|TRBJ1-1
CASSPLQGAATEAFF
TGTGCCAGCTCACCACTACAGGGGGCAGCCACTGAAGCTTTCTTT
>NA|NA|TRBV19|TRBJ2-7
CATSSLSEQYF
TGTGCCACCTCCTCCCTGAGCGAGCAGTACTTC
>TRBD1|few|TRBV25-1|TRBJ1-4
CASRGQGGEKLFF
TGTGCCAGCAGGGGGCAGGGGGGGGAAAAACTGTTTTTT
>TRBD1|NA|TRBV7-9|TRBJ1-5
CASSFSPGQGGNQPQHF
TGTGCCAGCAGCTTTTCTCCGGGACAGGGGGGCAATCAGCCCCAGCATTTT
>NA|NA|TRBV10-2|TRBJ2-7
CASTSLAGQLGYEQYF
TGCGCCAGCACTTCGTTGGCAGGCCAGCTCGGGTACGAGCAGTACTTC
>TRBD1|few|TRBV6-6|TRBJ2-7
CASTQGERHPGEQYF
TGTGCCAGCACCCAGGGGGAGCGACACCCTGGTGAGCAGTACTTC
>NA|NA|TRBV6-1|TRBJ1-1
CASSESRGFEAFF
TGTGCCAGCAGTGAATCGAGAGGGTTTGAAGCTTTCTTT
>TRBD1|NA|TRBV2|TRBJ2-2
CASRGTGAGELFF
TGTGCCAGCAGGGGAACAGGGGCCGGGGAGCTGTTTTTT
>TRBD1|few|TRBV19|TRBJ2-1
CASTTGRAGGWNEQFF
TGTGCCAGTACCACTGGCCGCGCAGGGGGTTGGAATGAGCAGTTCTTC